The 2 T cell receptor beta chains reported below all come from one sample, sequenced in a study of Ad26.COV2.S vaccination and SARS-CoV-2 variants. Sequencing used immunoSEQ multiplex PCR; TCRdb keeps in-frame clones, though not all of them. Here the sample spans some 290,000 clones, around 84% being singletons. Treatment noted: around 19 received Ad26.COV2.S at low or high dose, single or two shots; five or six received placebo; per-sample allocation not given. Specimens were obtained on day 63 following the first vaccine or placebo injection. Sequenced here: peripheral blood, sampled in a trial of Ad26.COV2.S vaccine versus placebo. The receptors shown here come from a person between 18 and 65 years old who received the Ad26.COV2.S COVID-19 vaccine or a placebo.

The chain has TRBV7-7 and TRBJ1-5; the D is unclear. The CDR3 is 16 residues long. Trimming shortened V by 1 base and J by 0 bases, and 10 bases separated the two germline ends. Germline V gene data show CDR1 as SSHAT and CDR2 as FNYEAQ (reference sequence). CDR3 protein: CASSLGASPSNQPQHF. Here the CDR3 DNA reads TGTGCCAGCAGCTTAGGGGCCTCTCCTAGCAATCAGCCCCAGCATTTT. Together with reference TRBV7-7 and TRBJ1-5, the CDR3 gives the full variable domain: GAGVSQSPRYKVTKRGQDVTLRCDPISSHATLYWYQQALGQGPEFLTYFNYEAQPDKSGLPSDRFSAERPEGSISTLTIQRTEQRDSAMYRCASSLGASPSNQPQHFGDGTRLSIL.

The chain is built from TRBV2 and TRBJ1-6; 8 nucleotides agree with TRBD1. This CDR3 is 17 amino acids long. Losses at the gene ends were 6 bases for V and 0 bases for J; bases not matched to a gene: 7. The V gene's germline CDR1 is SNHLY and CDR2 FYNNEI. The CDR3 bases are TGTGCCAGCAGGGCAGGACAGGGCTACTCCTATAATTCACCCCTCCACTTT. It translates to CASRAGQGYSYNSPLHF.